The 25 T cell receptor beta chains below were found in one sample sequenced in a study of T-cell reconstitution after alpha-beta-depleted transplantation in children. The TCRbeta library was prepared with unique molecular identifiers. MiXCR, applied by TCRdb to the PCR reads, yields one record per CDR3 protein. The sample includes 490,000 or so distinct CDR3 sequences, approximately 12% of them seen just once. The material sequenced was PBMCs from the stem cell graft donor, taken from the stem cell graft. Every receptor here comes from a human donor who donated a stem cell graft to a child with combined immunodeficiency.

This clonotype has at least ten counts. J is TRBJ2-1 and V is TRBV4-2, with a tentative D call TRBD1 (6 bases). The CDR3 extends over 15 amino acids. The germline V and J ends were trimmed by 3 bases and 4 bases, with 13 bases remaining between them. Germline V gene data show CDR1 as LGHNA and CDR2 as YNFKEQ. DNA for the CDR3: TGTGCCAGCAGCCATGGGACAAGACCTTACAATGAGCAGTTCTTC. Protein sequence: CASSHGTRPYNEQFF.

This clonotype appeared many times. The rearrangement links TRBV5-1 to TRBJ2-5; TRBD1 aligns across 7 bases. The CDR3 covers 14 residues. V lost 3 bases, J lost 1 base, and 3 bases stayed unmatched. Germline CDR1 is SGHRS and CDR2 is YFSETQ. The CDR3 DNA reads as TGCGCCAGCAGCTCGGGACAGACCCAAGAGACCCAGTACTTC. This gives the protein CASSSGQTQETQYF.

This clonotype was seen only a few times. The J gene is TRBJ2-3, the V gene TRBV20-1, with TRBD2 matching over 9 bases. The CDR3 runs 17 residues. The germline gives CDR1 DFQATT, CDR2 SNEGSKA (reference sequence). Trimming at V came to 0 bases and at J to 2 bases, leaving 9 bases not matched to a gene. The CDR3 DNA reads TGCAGTGCTAGAGATGGTCTAGCGGGGCAGTACACAGATACGCAGTATTTT. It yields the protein CSARDGLAGQYTDTQYF.

The chain's CDR3 is CSVEVFSYEQYF. In DNA form, the CDR3 reads TGCAGCGTTGAAGTGTTTAGTTACGAGCAGTACTTC. V is TRBV29-1 and J is TRBJ2-7; D remains ambiguous. Trimming removed 1 base at V and 4 bases at J, with 8 bases between. There are 12 residues in the CDR3. The germline gives CDR1 SQVTM, CDR2 ANQGSEA.

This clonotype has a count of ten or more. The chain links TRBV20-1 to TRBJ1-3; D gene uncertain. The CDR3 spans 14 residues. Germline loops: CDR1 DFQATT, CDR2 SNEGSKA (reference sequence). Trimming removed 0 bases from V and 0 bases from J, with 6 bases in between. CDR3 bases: TGCAGTGCTAGAGAAGGGTTCTCTGGAAACACCATATATTTT. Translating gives CSAREGFSGNTIYF.

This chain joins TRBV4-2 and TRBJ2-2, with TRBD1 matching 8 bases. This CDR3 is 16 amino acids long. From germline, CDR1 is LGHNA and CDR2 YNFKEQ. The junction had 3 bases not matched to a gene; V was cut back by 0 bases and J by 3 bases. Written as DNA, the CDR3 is TGTGCCAGCAGCCAAGACGGGACAGGATACACCGGGGAGCTGTTTTTT. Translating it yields CASSQDGTGYTGELFF.

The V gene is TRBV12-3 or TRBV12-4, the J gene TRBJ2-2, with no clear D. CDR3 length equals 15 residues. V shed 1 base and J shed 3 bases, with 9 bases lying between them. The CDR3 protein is CASSLVRPHTGELFF. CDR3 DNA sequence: TGTGCCAGCAGTTTAGTCAGGCCTCACACCGGGGAGCTGTTTTTT.

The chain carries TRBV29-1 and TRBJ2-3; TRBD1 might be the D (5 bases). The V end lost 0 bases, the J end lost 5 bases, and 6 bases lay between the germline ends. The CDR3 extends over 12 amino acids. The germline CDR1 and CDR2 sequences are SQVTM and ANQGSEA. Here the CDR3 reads CSVEEGQDTQYF. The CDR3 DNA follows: TGCAGCGTTGAAGAGGGGCAAGATACGCAGTATTTT.

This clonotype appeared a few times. The CDR3 region has the DNA TGCGCCAGCAGCTTGTCTCACAGGGCTGGCGGGAATAACGAAAAACTGTTTTTT. Its translation is CASSLSHRAGGNNEKLFF. The chain links TRBV5-1 to TRBJ1-4; the D gene is possibly TRBD1 (6 bases). The V gene lost 1 base and the J gene lost 8 bases, with 24 bases spanning the gap. Germline CDR1 and CDR2: SGHRS and YFSETQ. This CDR3 has 18 residues.

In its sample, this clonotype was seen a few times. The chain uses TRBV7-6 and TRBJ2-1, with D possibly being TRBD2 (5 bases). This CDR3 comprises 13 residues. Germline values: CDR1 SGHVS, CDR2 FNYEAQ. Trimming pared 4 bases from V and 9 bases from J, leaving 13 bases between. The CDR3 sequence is CASSSDFIAEQFF. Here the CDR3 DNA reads TGTGCCAGCAGCTCGGACTTTATAGCTGAGCAGTTCTTC.

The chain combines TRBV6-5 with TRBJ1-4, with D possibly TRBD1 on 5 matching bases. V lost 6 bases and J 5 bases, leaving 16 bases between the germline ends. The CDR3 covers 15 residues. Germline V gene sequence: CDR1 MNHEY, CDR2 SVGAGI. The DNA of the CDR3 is TGTGCCAGCAGCCGCAATACTGACAGAAATGAAAAACTGTTTTTT. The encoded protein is CASSRNTDRNEKLFF.

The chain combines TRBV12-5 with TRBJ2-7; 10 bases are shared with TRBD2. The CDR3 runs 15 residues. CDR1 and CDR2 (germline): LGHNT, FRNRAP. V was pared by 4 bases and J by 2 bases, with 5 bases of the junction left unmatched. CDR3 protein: CASGWRTSGTYEQYF. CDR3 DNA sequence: TGTGCTAGTGGTTGGAGGACTAGCGGAACCTACGAGCAGTACTTC. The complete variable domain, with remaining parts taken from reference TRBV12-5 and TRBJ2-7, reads DARVTQTPRHKVTEMGQEVTMRCQPILGHNTVFWYRQTMMQGLELLAYFRNRAPLDDSGMPKDRFSAEMPDATLATLKIQPSEPRDSAVYFCASGWRTSGTYEQYFGPGTRLTVT.

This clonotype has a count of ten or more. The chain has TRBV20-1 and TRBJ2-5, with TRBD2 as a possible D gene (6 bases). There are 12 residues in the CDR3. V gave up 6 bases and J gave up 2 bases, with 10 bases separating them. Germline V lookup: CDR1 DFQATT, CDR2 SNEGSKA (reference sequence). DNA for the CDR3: TGCAGTGCCACGGGACTGCAAGAGACCCAGTACTTC. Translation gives CSATGLQETQYF.

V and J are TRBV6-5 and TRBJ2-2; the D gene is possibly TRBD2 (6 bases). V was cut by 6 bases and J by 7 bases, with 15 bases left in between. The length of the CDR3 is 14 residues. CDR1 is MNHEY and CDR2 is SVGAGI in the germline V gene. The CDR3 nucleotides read TGTGCCAGCAGCTTAGGAGGGAGCGGCGGGGAGCTGTTTTTT. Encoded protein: CASSLGGSGGELFF.

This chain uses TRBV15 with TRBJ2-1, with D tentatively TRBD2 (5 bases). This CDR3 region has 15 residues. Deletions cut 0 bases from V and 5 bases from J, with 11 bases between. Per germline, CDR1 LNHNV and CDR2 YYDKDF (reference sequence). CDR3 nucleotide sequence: TGTGCCACCAGCAGAGATCTCGGGGTTAACAATGAGCAGTTCTTC. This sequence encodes CATSRDLGVNNEQFF.

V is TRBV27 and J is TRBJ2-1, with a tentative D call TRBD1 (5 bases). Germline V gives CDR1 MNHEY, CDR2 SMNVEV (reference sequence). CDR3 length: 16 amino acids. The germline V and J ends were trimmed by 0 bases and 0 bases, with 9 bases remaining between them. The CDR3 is CASSLSRGSSYNEQFF. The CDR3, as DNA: TGTGCCAGCAGTTTATCAAGGGGAAGCTCCTACAATGAGCAGTTCTTC.

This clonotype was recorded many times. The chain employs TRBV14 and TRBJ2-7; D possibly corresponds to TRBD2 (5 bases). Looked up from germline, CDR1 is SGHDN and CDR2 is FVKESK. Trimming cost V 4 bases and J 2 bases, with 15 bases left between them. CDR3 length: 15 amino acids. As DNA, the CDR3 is TGTGCCAGCAGCCCCCTTCAGGACTTGACCTACGAGCAGTACTTC. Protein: CASSPLQDLTYEQYF.

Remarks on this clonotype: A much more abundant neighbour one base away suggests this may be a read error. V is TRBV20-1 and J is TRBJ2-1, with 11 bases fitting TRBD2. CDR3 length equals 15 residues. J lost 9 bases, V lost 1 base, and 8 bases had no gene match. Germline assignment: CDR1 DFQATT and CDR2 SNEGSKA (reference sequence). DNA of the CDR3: TGCAGTGCTAGAGTCGCACTAGCGGGAGCCGGTGAGCAGTTCTTC. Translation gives CSARVALAGAGEQFF.

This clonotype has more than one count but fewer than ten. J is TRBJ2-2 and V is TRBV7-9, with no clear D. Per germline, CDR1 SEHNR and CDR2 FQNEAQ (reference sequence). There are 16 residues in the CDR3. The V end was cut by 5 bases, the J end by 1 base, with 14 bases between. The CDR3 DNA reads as TGTGCCAGCAGCCAGGTGCCAAGTGGGAACACCGGGGAGCTGTTTTTT. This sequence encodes CASSQVPSGNTGELFF.

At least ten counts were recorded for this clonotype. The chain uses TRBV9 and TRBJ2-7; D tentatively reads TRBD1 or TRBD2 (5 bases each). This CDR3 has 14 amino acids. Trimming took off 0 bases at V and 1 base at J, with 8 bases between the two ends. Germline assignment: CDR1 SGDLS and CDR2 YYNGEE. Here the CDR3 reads CASSVAGQSYEQYF. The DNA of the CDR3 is TGTGCCAGCAGCGTAGCGGGGCAGTCCTACGAGCAGTACTTC.

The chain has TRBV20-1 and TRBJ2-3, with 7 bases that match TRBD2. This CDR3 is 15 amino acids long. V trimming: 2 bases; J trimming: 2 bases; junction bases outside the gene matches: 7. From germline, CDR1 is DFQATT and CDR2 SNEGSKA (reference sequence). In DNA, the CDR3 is TGCAGTGCTAGACGTCGACGGGAGGACACAGATACGCAGTATTTT. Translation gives CSARRRREDTDTQYF.

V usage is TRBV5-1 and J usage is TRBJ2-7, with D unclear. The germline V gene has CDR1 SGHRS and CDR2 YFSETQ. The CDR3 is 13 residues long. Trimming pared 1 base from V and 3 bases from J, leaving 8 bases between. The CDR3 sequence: CASSLSQSYEQYF. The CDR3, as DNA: TGCGCCAGCAGCTTGAGCCAGAGCTACGAGCAGTACTTC. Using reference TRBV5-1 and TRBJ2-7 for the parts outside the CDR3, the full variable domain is KAGVTQTPRYLIKTRGQQVTLSCSPISGHRSVSWYQQTPGQGLQFLFEYFSETQRNKGNFPGRFSGRQFSNSRSEMNVSTLELGDSALYLCASSLSQSYEQYFGPGTRLTVT.

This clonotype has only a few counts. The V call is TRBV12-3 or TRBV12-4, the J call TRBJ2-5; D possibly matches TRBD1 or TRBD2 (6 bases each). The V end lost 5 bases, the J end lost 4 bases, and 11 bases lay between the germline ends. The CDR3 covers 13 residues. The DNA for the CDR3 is TGTGCCAGCAGTGGGGGGCTCGGAGAGACCCAGTACTTC. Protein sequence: CASSGGLGETQYF.

CDR3: CSARDTGSYEQYF. The CDR3 DNA is TGCAGTGCTAGAGATACGGGATCCTACGAGCAGTACTTC. The gene calls are TRBV20-1 and TRBJ2-7; maybe TRBD2 (5 bases). Deletions cut 0 bases from V and 1 base from J, with 7 bases between. This CDR3 region has 13 residues. Per germline, CDR1 DFQATT and CDR2 SNEGSKA (reference sequence).

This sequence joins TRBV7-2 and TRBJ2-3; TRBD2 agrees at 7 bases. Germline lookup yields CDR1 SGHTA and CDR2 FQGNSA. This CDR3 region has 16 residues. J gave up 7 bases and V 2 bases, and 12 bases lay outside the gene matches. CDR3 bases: TGTGCCAGCAGCTTACTGGGGGGAGGGCTGTTTAATACGCAGTATTTT. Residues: CASSLLGGGLFNTQYF.